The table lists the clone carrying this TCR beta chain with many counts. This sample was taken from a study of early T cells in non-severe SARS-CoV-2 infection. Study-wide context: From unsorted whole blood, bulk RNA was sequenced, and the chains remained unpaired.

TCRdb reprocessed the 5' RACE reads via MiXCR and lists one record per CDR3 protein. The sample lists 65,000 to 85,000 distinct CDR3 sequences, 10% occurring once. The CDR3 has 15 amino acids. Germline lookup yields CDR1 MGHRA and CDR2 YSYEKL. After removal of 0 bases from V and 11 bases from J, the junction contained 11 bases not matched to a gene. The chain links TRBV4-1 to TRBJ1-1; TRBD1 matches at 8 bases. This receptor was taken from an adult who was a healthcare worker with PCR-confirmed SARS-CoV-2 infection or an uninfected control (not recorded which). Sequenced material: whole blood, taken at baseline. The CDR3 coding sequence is TGCGCCAGCAGCCAAGATCCCCCAGGGGGCGAATTTGCTTTCTTT. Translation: CASSQDPPGGEFAFF.